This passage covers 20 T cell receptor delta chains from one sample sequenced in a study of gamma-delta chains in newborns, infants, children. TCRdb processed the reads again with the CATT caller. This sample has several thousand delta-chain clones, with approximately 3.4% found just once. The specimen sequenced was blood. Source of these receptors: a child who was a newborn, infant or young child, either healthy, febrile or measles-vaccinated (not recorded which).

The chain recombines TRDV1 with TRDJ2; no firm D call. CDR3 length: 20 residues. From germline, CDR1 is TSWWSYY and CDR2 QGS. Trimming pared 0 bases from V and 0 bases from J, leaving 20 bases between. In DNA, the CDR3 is TGTGCTCTTGGGGAACTCGGGCAGCCGGGGCTTACGCCTTTGACAGCACAACTCTTCTTT. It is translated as CALGELGQPGLTPLTAQLFF.

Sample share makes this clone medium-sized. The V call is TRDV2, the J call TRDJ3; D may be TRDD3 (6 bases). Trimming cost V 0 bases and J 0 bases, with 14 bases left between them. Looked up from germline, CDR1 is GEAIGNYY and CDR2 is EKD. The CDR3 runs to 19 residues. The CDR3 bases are TGTGCCTGTGACACCATTCTGGGGTTTGGCTCCTGGGACACCCGACAGATGTTTTTC. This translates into CACDTILGFGSWDTRQMFF.

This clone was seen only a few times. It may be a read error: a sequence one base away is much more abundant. The chain's CDR3 is CACNTAGDSWDTRQMFF. CDR3 sequence (DNA): TGTGCCTGTAACACCGCGGGGGACTCCTGGGACACCCGACAGATGTTTTTC. The V call is TRDV2, the J call TRDJ3, with TRDD3 as a possible D gene (6 bases). Per germline, CDR1 GEAIGNYY and CDR2 EKD. The CDR3 is 17 residues long.

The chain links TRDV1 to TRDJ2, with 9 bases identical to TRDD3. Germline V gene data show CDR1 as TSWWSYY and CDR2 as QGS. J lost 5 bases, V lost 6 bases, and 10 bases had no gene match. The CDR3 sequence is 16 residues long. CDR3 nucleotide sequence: TGTGCTCTTGGTCGGTGGGGGATAAGTGGAACAGCACAACTCTTCTTT. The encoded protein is CALGRWGISGTAQLFF.

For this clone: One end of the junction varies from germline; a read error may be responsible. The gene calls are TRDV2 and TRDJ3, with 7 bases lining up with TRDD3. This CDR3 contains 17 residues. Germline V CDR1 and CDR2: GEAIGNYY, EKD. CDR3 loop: CACDTAGISWDTRQTFF. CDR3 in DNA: TGTGCCTGTGACACCGCGGGGATATCCTGGGACACCCGACAGACGTTTTTC.

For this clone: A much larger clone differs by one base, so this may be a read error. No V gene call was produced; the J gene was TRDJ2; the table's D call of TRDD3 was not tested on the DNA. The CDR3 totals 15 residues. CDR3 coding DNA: TGTGCCTGTGCCACCGTGGGGGATCTGACAGCACAACTCTTCTTT. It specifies CACATVGDLTAQLFF.

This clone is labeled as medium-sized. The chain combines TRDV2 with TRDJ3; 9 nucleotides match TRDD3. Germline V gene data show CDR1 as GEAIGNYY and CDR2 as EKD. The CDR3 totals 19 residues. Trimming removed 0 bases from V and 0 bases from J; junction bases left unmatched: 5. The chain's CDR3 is CACDTVLGDLSWDTRQMFF. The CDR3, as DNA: TGTGCCTGTGACACCGTACTGGGGGACCTCTCCTGGGACACCCGACAGATGTTTTTC.

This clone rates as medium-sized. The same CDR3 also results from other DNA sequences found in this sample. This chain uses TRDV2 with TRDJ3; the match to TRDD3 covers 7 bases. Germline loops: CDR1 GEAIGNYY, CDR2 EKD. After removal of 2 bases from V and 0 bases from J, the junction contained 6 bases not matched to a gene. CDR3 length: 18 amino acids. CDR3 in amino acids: CACDKLGGSSWDTRQMFF. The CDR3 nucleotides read TGTGCCTGTGACAAGCTGGGGGGCAGCTCCTGGGACACCCGACAGATGTTTTTC.

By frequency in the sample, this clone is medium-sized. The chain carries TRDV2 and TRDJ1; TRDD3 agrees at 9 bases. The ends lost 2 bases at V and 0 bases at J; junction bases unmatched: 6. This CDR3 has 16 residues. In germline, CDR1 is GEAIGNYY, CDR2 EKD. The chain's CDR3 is CACDMVGIRDTDKLIF. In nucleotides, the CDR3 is TGTGCCTGTGACATGGTGGGGATACGGGACACCGATAAACTCATCTTT.

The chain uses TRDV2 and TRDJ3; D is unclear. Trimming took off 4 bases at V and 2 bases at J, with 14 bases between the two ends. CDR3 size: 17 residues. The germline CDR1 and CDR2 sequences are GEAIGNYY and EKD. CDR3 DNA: TGTGCCTGTGATACATTACTGACACCCTGGGACACCCGACAGATGTTTTTC. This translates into CACDTLLTPWDTRQMFF.

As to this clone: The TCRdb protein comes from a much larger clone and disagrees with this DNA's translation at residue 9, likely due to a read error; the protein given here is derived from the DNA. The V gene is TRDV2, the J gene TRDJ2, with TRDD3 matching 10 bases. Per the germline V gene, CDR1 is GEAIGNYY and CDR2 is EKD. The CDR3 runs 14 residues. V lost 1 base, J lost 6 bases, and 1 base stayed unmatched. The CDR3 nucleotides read TGTGCCTGTGACACACTGGGGGATGCAGCACAACTCTTCTTT. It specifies CACDTLGDAAQLFF.

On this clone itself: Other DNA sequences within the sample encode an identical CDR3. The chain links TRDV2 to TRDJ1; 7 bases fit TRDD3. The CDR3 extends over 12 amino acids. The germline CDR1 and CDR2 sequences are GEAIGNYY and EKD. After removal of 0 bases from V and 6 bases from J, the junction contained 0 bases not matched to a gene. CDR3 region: CACDTGGYKLIF. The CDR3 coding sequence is TGTGCCTGTGACACCGGGGGATATAAACTCATCTTT.

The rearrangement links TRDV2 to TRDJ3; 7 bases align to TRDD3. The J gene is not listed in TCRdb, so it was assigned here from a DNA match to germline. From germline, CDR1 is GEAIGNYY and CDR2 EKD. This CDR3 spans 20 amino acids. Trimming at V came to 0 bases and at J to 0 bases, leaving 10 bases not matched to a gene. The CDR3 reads CACDTVLDWGSSWDTRQMFF. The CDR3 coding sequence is TGTGCCTGTGACACCGTTTTAGATTGGGGGAGCTCCTGGGACACCCGACAGATGTTTTTC.

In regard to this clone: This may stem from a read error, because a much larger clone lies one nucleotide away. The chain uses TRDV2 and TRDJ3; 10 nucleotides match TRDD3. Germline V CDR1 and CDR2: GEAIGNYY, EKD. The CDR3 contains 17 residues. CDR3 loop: CACDTGGYSWDTQQMFF. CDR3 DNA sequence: TGTGCCTGTGACACTGGGGGATACTCCTGGGACACCCAACAGATGTTTTTC.

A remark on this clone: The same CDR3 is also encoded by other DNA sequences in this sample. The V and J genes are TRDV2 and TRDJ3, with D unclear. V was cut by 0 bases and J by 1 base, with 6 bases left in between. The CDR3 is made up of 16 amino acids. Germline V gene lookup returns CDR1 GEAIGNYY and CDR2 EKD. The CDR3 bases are TGTGCCTGTGACACCATCGGATCCTGGGACACCCGACAGATGTTTTTC. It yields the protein CACDTIGSWDTRQMFF.

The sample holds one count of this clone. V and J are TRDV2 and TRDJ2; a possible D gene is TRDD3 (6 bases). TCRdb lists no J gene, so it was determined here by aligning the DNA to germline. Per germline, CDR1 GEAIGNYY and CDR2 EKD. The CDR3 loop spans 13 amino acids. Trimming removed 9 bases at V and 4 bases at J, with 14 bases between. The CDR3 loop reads CARALWGTAQLFF. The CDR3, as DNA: TGTGCCCGCGCTCTCTGGGGGACAGCACAACTCTTCTTT.

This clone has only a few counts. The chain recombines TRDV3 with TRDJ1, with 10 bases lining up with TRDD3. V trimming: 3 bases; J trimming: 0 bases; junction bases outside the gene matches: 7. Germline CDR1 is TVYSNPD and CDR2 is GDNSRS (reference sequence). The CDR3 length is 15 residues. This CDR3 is CAFSSTGGYTDKLIF. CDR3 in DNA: TGTGCCTTCTCATCCACTGGGGGATACACCGATAAACTCATCTTT.

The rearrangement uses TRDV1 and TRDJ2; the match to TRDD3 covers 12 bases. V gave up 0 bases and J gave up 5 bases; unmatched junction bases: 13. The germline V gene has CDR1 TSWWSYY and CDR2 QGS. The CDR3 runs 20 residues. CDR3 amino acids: CALGELRTGGYWSLTAQLFF. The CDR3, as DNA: TGTGCTCTTGGGGAACTCCGTACTGGGGGATACTGGAGTCTTACAGCACAACTCTTCTTT.

CDR3 nucleotide sequence: TGTGCTCTTGGGGAACTCCAATTCCGTACTGGGGGATATAAACTCATCTTT. Its translation is CALGELQFRTGGYKLIF. The chain joins TRDV1 to TRDJ1, with TRDD3 matching 10 bases. Assignment of the J gene here rests on matching the DNA to germline, because TCRdb gives none. Germline V gene data show CDR1 as TSWWSYY and CDR2 as QGS. The CDR3 loop spans 17 amino acids. Trimming at V came to 0 bases and at J to 6 bases, leaving 10 bases not matched to a gene.

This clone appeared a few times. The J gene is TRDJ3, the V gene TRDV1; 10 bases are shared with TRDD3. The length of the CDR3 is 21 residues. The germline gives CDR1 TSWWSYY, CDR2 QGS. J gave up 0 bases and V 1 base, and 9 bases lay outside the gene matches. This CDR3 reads CALGERYWGMGSSWDTRQMFF. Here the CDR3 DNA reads TGTGCTCTTGGGGAACGGTACTGGGGGATGGGGAGCTCCTGGGACACCCGACAGATGTTTTTC.